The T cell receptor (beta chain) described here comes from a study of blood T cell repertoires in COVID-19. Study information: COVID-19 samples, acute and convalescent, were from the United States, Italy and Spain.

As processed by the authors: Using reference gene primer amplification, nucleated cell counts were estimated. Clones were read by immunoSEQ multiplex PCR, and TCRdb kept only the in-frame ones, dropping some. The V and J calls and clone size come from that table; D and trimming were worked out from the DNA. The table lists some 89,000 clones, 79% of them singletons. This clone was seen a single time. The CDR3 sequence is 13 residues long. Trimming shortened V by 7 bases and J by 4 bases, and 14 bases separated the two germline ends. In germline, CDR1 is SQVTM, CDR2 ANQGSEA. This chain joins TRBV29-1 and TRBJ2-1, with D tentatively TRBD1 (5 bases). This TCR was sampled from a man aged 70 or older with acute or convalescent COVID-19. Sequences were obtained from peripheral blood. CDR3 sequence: CSASGNLYNEQFF. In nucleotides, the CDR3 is TGCAGCGCGTCAGGGAATCTATACAATGAGCAGTTCTTC.